These 20 T cell receptor beta chains share one sample of origin, sequenced in a study of blood T cell repertoires in COVID-19. The protocol was immunoSEQ multiplex PCR, while the TCRdb copy is restricted to in-frame clones and leaves out a portion. Of approximately 57,000 clones in the sample, 82% were seen once. Sequencing was done on a sample of peripheral blood. Every receptor here comes from a woman older than 75 with acute or convalescent COVID-19.

This chain uses TRBV5-6 with TRBJ2-1, with D possibly matching TRBD2 (6 bases). V lost 2 bases and J lost 2, with 14 bases in between. The V gene's germline CDR1 is SGHDT and CDR2 YYEEEE. This CDR3 is built from 16 residues. CDR3 sequence reads: CASSFGIRGTYNEQFF. The DNA of the CDR3 is TGTGCCAGCAGCTTCGGGATTCGCGGGACCTACAATGAGCAGTTCTTC.

In its sample, this clone was seen many times. The same CDR3 also results from other DNA sequences found in this sample. CDR3 DNA sequence: TGTGCCAGCTCACCAGGGGGAGGCTATGGCTACACCTTC. As protein: CASSPGGGYGYTF. The chain uses TRBV18 and TRBJ1-2; possible D gene TRBD1, 5 bases. Germline V gives CDR1 KGHSH, CDR2 LQKENI. This CDR3 contains 13 residues. V lost 2 bases and J lost 4, with 8 bases in between. The full variable domain, in which reference TRBV18 and TRBJ1-2 provide the parts outside the CDR3, is NAGVMQNPRHLVRRRGQEARLRCSPMKGHSHVYWYRQLPEEGLKFMVYLQKENIIDESGMPKERFSAEFPKEGPSILRIQQVVRGDSAAYFCASSPGGGYGYTFGSGTRLTVV.

The chain's CDR3 is CASSSTGGPPLHF. DNA for the CDR3: TGTGCCAGCAGCTCGACAGGGGGGCCACCCCTCCACTTT. The V and J genes are TRBV7-2 and TRBJ1-6; TRBD1 matches at 9 bases. With 4 bases clipped from V and 11 bases from J, the junction kept 3 bases outside the gene matches. Per germline, CDR1 SGHTA and CDR2 FQGNSA. The CDR3 spans 13 residues.

This clone was seen only a few times. The chain links TRBV5-6 to TRBJ2-3; 15 bases are shared with TRBD2. The CDR3 runs 19 residues. Germline CDR1 and CDR2: SGHDT and YYEEEE. With V trimmed by 5 bases and J by 4 bases, 14 bases remained unmatched. CDR3 nucleotide sequence: TGTGCCAGCAGTTTCAGGACTAGCGGGAGGGCAGGTGGGGCAGATACGCAGTATTTT. Protein product: CASSFRTSGRAGGADTQYF.

Only one count was recorded for this clone. The chain has TRBV19 and TRBJ2-6; 8 bases line up with TRBD1. This CDR3 has 16 residues. Germline lookup yields CDR1 LNHDA and CDR2 SQIVND (reference sequence). V was pared by 5 bases and J by 5 bases, with 8 bases of the junction left unmatched. The chain's CDR3 is CASSPRTGRRANVLTF. CDR3 bases: TGTGCCAGTAGTCCCCGGACAGGGCGAAGGGCCAACGTCCTGACTTTC.

This rearrangement joins TRBV29-1 to TRBJ2-7; 11 bases are a match to TRBD2. Germline CDR1 is SQVTM and CDR2 is ANQGSEA. V was clipped by 4 bases and J by 0 bases; unmatched bases: 8. This CDR3 has 16 amino acids. CDR3 protein: CSVGPLAGESSYEQYF. DNA of the CDR3: TGCAGCGTTGGGCCACTAGCGGGGGAGAGCTCCTACGAGCAGTACTTC.

This clone was seen only once. V and J are TRBV28 and TRBJ1-2; D is unresolved. V was trimmed by 6 bases and J by 7 bases, leaving 21 bases between them. The CDR3 is made up of 15 amino acids. Germline CDR1 reads MDHEN; CDR2 reads SYDVKM. DNA for the CDR3: TGTGCCAGCAGGGATACCAGAGGGCCGTCCGGTGGCTACACCTTC. Amino acids: CASRDTRGPSGGYTF.

In this sample, this clone turned up a few times. This chain links TRBV2 with TRBJ2-1, with 14 bases aligning to TRBD2. The CDR3 loop spans 17 amino acids. Unmatched junction bases numbered 6, after V lost 6 bases and J lost 2 bases. In germline, CDR1 is SNHLY, CDR2 FYNNEI. This CDR3 reads CASSRLAGGIPYNEQFF. The CDR3 DNA follows: TGTGCCAGCAGCCGACTAGCGGGGGGGATCCCCTACAATGAGCAGTTCTTC.

This clone has a handful of counts. The chain uses TRBV19 and TRBJ2-7; possibly TRBD1 for D (6 bases). Germline lookup yields CDR1 LNHDA and CDR2 SQIVND (reference sequence). The V end lost 5 bases, the J end lost 6 bases, and 14 bases lay between the germline ends. This CDR3 region has 13 residues. CDR3 loop: CASSPRTVTEQYF. CDR3 nucleotides: TGTGCCAGTAGTCCACGGACAGTGACCGAGCAGTACTTC.

This chain connects TRBV3-1 (or the pseudogene TRBV3-2) to TRBJ2-7; 9 bases align to TRBD2. The germline V gene encodes CDR1 LGHDT and CDR2 YNNKEL (reference sequence). The trim removed 3 bases at V and 6 bases at J, leaving 3 bases unmatched. This CDR3 spans 13 amino acids. In DNA, the CDR3 is TGTGCCAGCAGCCAGGGACTAGCCTCCGAGCAGTACTTC. Its translation: CASSQGLASEQYF.

This chain uses TRBV3-1 (or the pseudogene TRBV3-2) with TRBJ2-3; 10 bases line up with TRBD2. The V gene end was trimmed by 3 bases and the J gene end by 5 bases; junction bases not matched to a gene: 8. Germline V lookup: CDR1 LGHDT, CDR2 YNNKEL (reference sequence). CDR3 length: 16 residues. The CDR3 region has the DNA TGTGCCAGCAGCCACGCGGGAGTAGCGGGGGGAGATACGCAGTATTTT. Translated: CASSHAGVAGGDTQYF.

The rearrangement joins TRBV27 to TRBJ1-6; no clear D. This CDR3 spans 12 amino acids. In germline, CDR1 is MNHEY, CDR2 SMNVEV (reference sequence). The V end was cut by 4 bases, the J end by 8 bases, with 6 bases between. Here the CDR3 DNA reads TGTGCCAGCAGTTCGGTTGATTCACCCCTCCACTTT. Translating gives CASSSVDSPLHF.

The CDR3 protein is CASSKGQGSYEQYF. The CDR3 coding sequence is TGTGCCAGTAGTAAGGGACAGGGTTCCTACGAGCAGTACTTC. J is TRBJ2-7 and V is TRBV19, with 9 bases identical to TRBD1. V gave up 4 bases and J gave up 1 base; unmatched junction bases: 2. Germline lookup yields CDR1 LNHDA and CDR2 SQIVND (reference sequence). The CDR3 contains 14 residues.

The chain joins TRBV20-1 to TRBJ2-7; no firm D call. Trimming shortened V by 4 bases and J by 3 bases, and 7 bases separated the two germline ends. CDR1 is DFQATT and CDR2 is SNEGSKA in the germline V gene (reference sequence). This CDR3 has 11 residues. CDR3 region: CSAKVSYEQYF. In nucleotides, the CDR3 is TGCAGTGCTAAAGTTAGCTACGAGCAGTACTTC.

This chain connects TRBV20-1 to TRBJ2-1, with D perhaps TRBD2 (5 bases). Trimming stripped 3 bases from V and 7 bases from J, with 10 bases between. The CDR3 length is 12 residues. Germline values: CDR1 DFQATT, CDR2 SNEGSKA (reference sequence). CDR3 region: CSASPRVNEQFF. In DNA form, the CDR3 reads TGCAGTGCTAGTCCGCGGGTGAATGAGCAGTTCTTC.

V is TRBV15 and J is TRBJ1-5; maybe TRBD1 (6 bases). Germline V gives CDR1 LNHNV, CDR2 YYDKDF (reference sequence). With 4 bases removed from V and 4 bases from J, the gap between germline ends came to 17 bases. The CDR3 spans 16 residues. CDR3: CATSKTDRPWNQPQHF. The CDR3 DNA sequence: TGTGCCACCAGCAAAACCGACAGGCCTTGGAATCAGCCCCAGCATTTT.

The genes are TRBV27 and TRBJ1-2, with TRBD1 matching over 10 bases. The CDR3 is 15 amino acids. V was clipped by 5 bases and J by 8 bases; unmatched bases: 11. Germline-derived CDR1 and CDR2 are MNHEY and SMNVEV (reference sequence). In nucleotides, the CDR3 is TGTGCCAGCAGTACACCCGGGACAGGGGTATTGGGCTACACCTTC. As protein: CASSTPGTGVLGYTF.

The rearrangement uses TRBV9 and TRBJ2-7, with D tentatively TRBD1 (6 bases). Per germline, CDR1 SGDLS and CDR2 YYNGEE. The CDR3 contains 13 residues. V was clipped by 6 bases and J by 6 bases, with 16 bases between them. The CDR3 coding sequence is TGTGCCAGCAACGACGCCTTAGGGGGCGAGCAGTACTTC. Its protein is CASNDALGGEQYF.

The rearrangement links TRBV5-1 to TRBJ2-3, with unresolved D. The CDR3 totals 15 residues. V dropped 0 bases and J dropped 6 bases, with 14 bases sitting between them. Germline V gene sequence: CDR1 SGHRS, CDR2 YFSETQ. The CDR3: CASSLGGRPPDTQYF. CDR3 in DNA: TGCGCCAGCAGCTTGGGAGGTCGACCTCCGGATACGCAGTATTTT.

The J gene is TRBJ2-2, the V gene TRBV10-2; D remains ambiguous. The CDR3 has 13 amino acids. CDR1 is WSHSY, CDR2 SAAADI, per germline. V lost 8 bases and J lost 1, with 8 bases in between. CDR3 loop: CASLQENTGELFF. DNA of the CDR3: TGCGCCAGCCTCCAGGAGAACACCGGGGAGCTGTTTTTT.